Presented here are 26 T cell receptor beta chains from one specimen sequenced in a study of blood T cell repertoires in COVID-19. Clones were read by immunoSEQ multiplex PCR, and TCRdb kept only the in-frame ones, dropping some. Here the sample spans tens of thousands of clones, less than 90% being singletons. The sequenced material came from peripheral blood. The origin of the receptors is a woman older than 75 with acute or convalescent COVID-19.

The gene calls are TRBV12-5 and TRBJ1-4, with no clear D. V was pared by 1 base and J by 7 bases, with 13 bases between. CDR1 is LGHNT and CDR2 is FRNRAP in the germline V gene. This CDR3 region has 15 residues. CDR3 sequence (DNA): TGTGCTAGTGGTTTGGATGGGGTCGGAGGTGAAAAACTGTTTTTT. Translated: CASGLDGVGGEKLFF.

The chain combines TRBV7-6 with TRBJ1-1; D is possibly TRBD1 (5 bases). Germline CDR1 and CDR2: SGHVS and FNYEAQ. The CDR3 contains 13 residues. V was cut by 4 bases and J by 4 bases, with 10 bases left in between. The CDR3 is CASSSGGGTEAFF. CDR3 in DNA: TGTGCCAGCAGCTCCGGCGGGGGCACTGAAGCTTTCTTT.

V gene TRBV7-6 combines with J gene TRBJ1-4; TRBD1 might be the D (5 bases). Per germline, CDR1 SGHVS and CDR2 FNYEAQ. The CDR3 runs to 14 residues. Trimming left V 5 bases short and J 8 bases short, with 15 bases between. CDR3 sequence: CASSPETGSEKLFF. CDR3 in DNA: TGTGCCAGCAGCCCAGAAACAGGCTCCGAAAAACTGTTTTTT.

The chain carries TRBV11-2 and TRBJ2-3; TRBD1 matches at 12 bases. The CDR3 consists of 17 residues. J gave up 5 bases and V 1 base, and 7 bases lay outside the gene matches. CDR1 and CDR2 (germline): SGHAT, FQNNGV. The CDR3 DNA follows: TGTGCCAGCAGCTTAGGAAGGGACAGGGGGCCTATAGATACGCAGTATTTT. Translating gives CASSLGRDRGPIDTQYF.

The chain employs TRBV18 and TRBJ2-5; TRBD1 matches at 9 bases. In germline, CDR1 is KGHSH, CDR2 LQKENI. V lost 3 bases, J lost 4 bases, and 9 bases stayed unmatched. There are 16 residues in the CDR3. The CDR3 loop reads CASSPNRGQGPETQYF. The CDR3 coding sequence is TGTGCCAGCTCACCGAATCGAGGACAGGGGCCAGAGACCCAGTACTTC.

This clone was counted only a few times. The genes are TRBV28 and TRBJ2-3; 12 bases are shared with TRBD2. This CDR3 comprises 19 residues. The V gene's germline CDR1 is MDHEN and CDR2 SYDVKM. The V and J ends lost 5 bases and 10 bases, in that order; junction bases with no gene match: 22. For the CDR3, the DNA is TGTGCCAGCAGTCACGCCCCTGGGACCCTAGCGGGAGGGCTTATGGCGCAGTATTTT. Translated: CASSHAPGTLAGGLMAQYF. Full variable domain (outside the CDR3, taken from reference TRBV28 and TRBJ2-3): DVKVTQSSRYLVKRTGEKVFLECVQDMDHENMFWYRQDPGLGLRLIYFSYDVKMKEKGDIPEGYSVSREKKERFSLILESASTNQTSMYLCASSHAPGTLAGGLMAQYFGPGTRLTVL.

The gene calls are TRBV11-2 and TRBJ2-7; 13 nucleotides agree with TRBD2. The CDR3 is 14 amino acids. Looked up from germline, CDR1 is SGHAT and CDR2 is FQNNGV. V lost 8 bases to trimming and J lost 6 bases; unmatched junction nucleotides: 7. The CDR3, as DNA: TGTGCCAGCTTAGGGACTAGCGGGACGGGCGAGCAGTACTTC. Its protein is CASLGTSGTGEQYF.

V usage is TRBV11-2 and J usage is TRBJ1-1; the match to TRBD1 covers 11 bases. This CDR3 is built from 14 residues. Germline loops: CDR1 SGHAT, CDR2 FQNNGV. Losses at the gene ends were 3 bases for V and 4 bases for J; bases not matched to a gene: 1. The chain's CDR3 is CASSFGTGGTEAFF. The CDR3 DNA sequence: TGTGCCAGCAGCTTCGGGACAGGGGGCACTGAAGCTTTCTTT.

The CDR3: CASSLGPTEAFF. The DNA for the CDR3 is TGTGCCAGCAGCTTAGGGCCTACTGAAGCTTTCTTT. The rearrangement joins TRBV11-3 to TRBJ1-1; D not certain. The germline V gene has CDR1 SGHNT and CDR2 YENEEA. The CDR3 covers 12 residues. V shed 1 base and J shed 5 bases, with 5 bases lying between them. The whole variable domain, remainder taken from reference TRBV11-3 and TRBJ1-1, is EAGVVQSPRYKIIEKKQPVAFWCNPISGHNTLYWYLQNLGQGPELLIRYENEEAVDDSQLPKDRFSAERLKGVDSTLKIQPAELGDSAVYLCASSLGPTEAFFGQGTRLTVV.

The chain links TRBV10-3 to TRBJ1-2, with TRBD1 as a possible D gene (5 bases). The V gene's germline CDR1 is ENHRY and CDR2 SYGVKD. The V and J ends lost 8 bases and 7 bases respectively, with 23 bases between them. This CDR3 is built from 15 residues. CDR3 sequence reads: CAIQGEGGGGGGYTF. Written as DNA, the CDR3 is TGTGCCATCCAGGGCGAGGGCGGGGGAGGAGGTGGCTACACCTTC.

The rearrangement uses TRBV5-4 and TRBJ2-7, with 8 positions matching TRBD2. Per the germline V gene, CDR1 is SGHNT and CDR2 is YYREEE (reference sequence). The CDR3 spans 15 residues. Losses at the gene ends were 4 bases for V and 1 base for J; bases not matched to a gene: 7. The CDR3: CASSLAGGASYEQYF. The CDR3 DNA reads as TGTGCCAGCAGCCTCGCGGGGGGCGCGTCCTACGAGCAGTACTTC.

This sequence joins TRBV3-1 (or the pseudogene TRBV3-2) and TRBJ2-2, with TRBD1 identical over 8 bases. The CDR3 is 16 residues long. With V trimmed by 4 bases and J by 4 bases, 8 bases remained unmatched. The germline CDR1 and CDR2 sequences are LGHDT and YNNKEL (reference sequence). Written as DNA, the CDR3 is TGTGCCAGCAGCCTCCGGACAGGGCTGGTCACCGGGGAGCTGTTTTTT. Its translation is CASSLRTGLVTGELFF.

The CDR3 DNA is TGTGCCAGTAGTCCACGTACAGGGACAGCAGGAAACACCATATATTTT. Translation: CASSPRTGTAGNTIYF. The chain employs TRBV19 and TRBJ1-3, with TRBD1 identical over 7 bases. Losses at the gene ends were 5 bases for V and 4 bases for J; bases not matched to a gene: 11. The germline gives CDR1 LNHDA, CDR2 SQIVND (reference sequence). This CDR3 region has 16 residues.

This clone appeared a few times. The chain combines TRBV19 with TRBJ1-6; D not certain. V lost 3 bases, J lost 7 bases, and 19 bases lay in between. CDR1 LNHDA and CDR2 SQIVND come from the germline V gene (reference sequence). This CDR3 has 17 residues. Here the CDR3 DNA reads TGTGCCAGTAGTATGGGTGCGAATTTTGCCGGGAATTCACCCCTCCACTTT. This sequence encodes CASSMGANFAGNSPLHF. The whole variable domain, filled in from reference TRBV19 and TRBJ1-6, reads DGGITQSPKYLFRKEGQNVTLSCEQNLNHDAMYWYRQDPGQGLRLIYYSQIVNDFQKGDIAEGYSVSREKKESFPLTVTSAQKNPTAFYLCASSMGANFAGNSPLHFGNGTRLTVT.

The rearrangement joins TRBV7-3 to TRBJ1-3; unclear D gene. CDR1 is SGHTA and CDR2 is FQGTGA in the germline V gene. The CDR3 length is 15 residues. The V gene lost 3 bases and the J gene lost 2 bases, with 11 bases spanning the gap. CDR3 bases: TGTGCCAGCAGCTTCAGTTCGGGGACTGGAAACACCATATATTTT. It codes for CASSFSSGTGNTIYF.

This clone was detected only a few times. One end of the junction fails to match germline, which may point to a read error. CDR3 in DNA: TGCGCCAGCAGCTCCGGACAGCCTGGGGCGAACGCCGGGGAGCTGTTTTTT. Encoded protein: CASSSGQPGANAGELFF. This chain links TRBV5-1 with TRBJ2-2; TRBD1 might be the D (6 bases). The CDR3 runs 17 residues. The V gene's germline CDR1 is SGHRS and CDR2 YFSETQ.

The J gene is TRBJ2-3, the V gene TRBV19; possibly TRBD2 for D (7 bases). CDR1 and CDR2 (germline): LNHDA, SQIVND (reference sequence). V lost 3 bases and J 6 bases, leaving 13 bases between the germline ends. The CDR3 has 14 residues. The CDR3 DNA reads as TGTGCCAGTAGTATCGGGGGGCCCGGGGATACGCAGTATTTT. Amino acid sequence: CASSIGGPGDTQYF.

The chain's CDR3 is CAWSVRAAGLDQPQHF. CDR3 DNA sequence: TGTGCCTGGAGTGTACGGGCGGCGGGGCTGGATCAGCCCCAGCATTTT. The rearrangement uses TRBV30 and TRBJ1-5; D is possibly TRBD1 (5 bases). The CDR3 is made up of 16 amino acids. CDR1 GTSNPN and CDR2 SVGIG come from the germline V gene (reference sequence). The V and J ends lost 0 bases and 5 bases respectively, with 17 bases between them.

CDR3: CAWRNIRVHTGELFF. The CDR3 bases are TGTGCCTGGAGGAATATCAGGGTCCACACCGGGGAGCTGTTTTTT. This rearrangement joins TRBV30 to TRBJ2-2, with D possibly being TRBD1 (5 bases). The CDR3 runs to 15 residues. The V gene's germline CDR1 is GTSNPN and CDR2 SVGIG (reference sequence). Trimming cost V 3 bases and J 3 bases, with 14 bases left between them.

This clone was recorded only once. The J gene is TRBJ1-1, the V gene TRBV5-4; D uncertain. This CDR3 is 13 amino acids long. V gave up 6 bases and J gave up 1 base, with 10 bases separating them. Germline loops: CDR1 SGHNT, CDR2 YYREEE (reference sequence). CDR3 coding DNA: TGTGCCAGCACAATCGCAGGGAACACTGAAGCTTTCTTT. It is translated as CASTIAGNTEAFF.

The rearrangement links TRBV3-1 (or the pseudogene TRBV3-2) to TRBJ1-3, with D unclear. Looked up from germline, CDR1 is LGHDT and CDR2 is YNNKEL (reference sequence). This CDR3 contains 16 residues. V shed 1 base and J shed 0 bases, with 10 bases lying between them. CDR3 sequence reads: CASSQATHSSGNTIYF. The CDR3 region has the DNA TGTGCCAGCAGCCAAGCGACCCACAGCTCTGGAAACACCATATATTTT.

With regard to this clone: This CDR3 is also generated by other DNA sequences in the sample. The CDR3 sequence is CASSLDMNTEAFF. CDR3 in DNA: TGTGCCAGCAGCTTGGACATGAACACTGAAGCTTTCTTT. This chain uses TRBV5-6 with TRBJ1-1; D is unresolved. The CDR3 loop spans 13 amino acids. From germline, CDR1 is SGHDT and CDR2 YYEEEE. The germline V and J ends were trimmed by 0 bases and 0 bases, with 3 bases remaining between them.

Details on this clone: Different DNA sequences within this sample yield the same CDR3. The chain employs TRBV6-5 and TRBJ1-5, with D uncertain. This CDR3 comprises 13 residues. Germline V gene sequence: CDR1 MNHEY, CDR2 SVGAGI. Between the trimmed V and J ends, which lost 8 bases and 6 bases, there was a span of 14 bases. The CDR3 reads CASVYRWSQPQHF. CDR3 in DNA: TGTGCCAGCGTCTACCGGTGGTCTCAGCCCCAGCATTTT.

CDR3 nucleotides: TGCGCCAGCAGCTTGGCACCGCGGGGGGTTTACAATGAGCAGTTCTTC. Amino acid sequence: CASSLAPRGVYNEQFF. The rearrangement uses TRBV5-1 and TRBJ2-1, with 8 bases fitting TRBD2. With V trimmed by 0 bases and J by 4 bases, 6 bases remained unmatched. This CDR3 region has 16 residues. Germline-derived CDR1 and CDR2 are SGHRS and YFSETQ.

The CDR3 loop reads CAWNIGGPGETQYF. In DNA, the CDR3 is TGTGCCTGGAACATTGGGGGCCCGGGAGAGACCCAGTACTTC. The genes are TRBV30 and TRBJ2-5, with a tentative D call TRBD1 (6 bases). V lost 4 bases to trimming and J lost 4 bases, with 16 bases between them. Germline V CDR1 and CDR2: GTSNPN, SVGIG (reference sequence). The CDR3 is 14 residues long.

The rearrangement joins TRBV15 to TRBJ2-5, with a possible D match to TRBD2 (6 bases). CDR1 is LNHNV and CDR2 is YYDKDF in the germline V gene (reference sequence). The CDR3 runs to 15 residues. V lost 5 bases to trimming and J lost 1 base, with 14 bases between them. The DNA for the CDR3 is TGTGCCACCAGCCGGGGACTTGGGGCCCAAGAGACCCAGTACTTC. Amino acid sequence: CATSRGLGAQETQYF.